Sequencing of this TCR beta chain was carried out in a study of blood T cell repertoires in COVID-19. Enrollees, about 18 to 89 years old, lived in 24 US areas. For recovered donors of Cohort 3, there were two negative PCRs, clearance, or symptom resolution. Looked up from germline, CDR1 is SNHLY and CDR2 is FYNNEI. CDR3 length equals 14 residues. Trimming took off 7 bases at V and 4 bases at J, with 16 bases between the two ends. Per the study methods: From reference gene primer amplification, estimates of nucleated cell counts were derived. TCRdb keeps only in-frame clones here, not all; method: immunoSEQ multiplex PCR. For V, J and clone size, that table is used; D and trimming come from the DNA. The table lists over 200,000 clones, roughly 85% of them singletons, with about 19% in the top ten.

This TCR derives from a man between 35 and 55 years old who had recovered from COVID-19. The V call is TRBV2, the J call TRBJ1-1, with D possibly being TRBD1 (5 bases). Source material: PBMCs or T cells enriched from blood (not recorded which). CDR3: CASTEGLGGTEAFF. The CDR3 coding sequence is TGTGCCAGCACCGAGGGTCTGGGGGGCACTGAAGCTTTCTTT.